These 13 T cell receptor beta chains were sequenced from one sample in a study of cytomegalovirus exposure and HLA in healthy donors. A multiplex PCR was run with 60 Vbeta primers and 13 Jbeta primers. Profiling relied on immunoSEQ multiplex PCR, and the TCRdb table lists in-frame clones only, not all of them. Of about 210,000 clones in the sample, approximately 80% were seen once. What was sequenced was PBMCs. These receptors were taken from a woman between 50 and 59 years old in good health and CMV-seropositive.

The gene calls are TRBV10-3 and TRBJ1-1, with D perhaps matching TRBD1 (5 bases). This CDR3 has 14 residues. V was pared by 11 bases and J by 1 base, with 17 bases between. Germline V gene data show CDR1 as ENHRY and CDR2 as SYGVKD. The DNA of the CDR3 is TGTGCCTGTACTTCGGGACTGGGGAACACTGAAGCTTTCTTT. Its protein product is CACTSGLGNTEAFF.

This clone appeared a single time. This chain uses TRBV19 with TRBJ1-5, with a possible D match to TRBD1 (6 bases). V shed 6 bases and J shed 11 bases, with 23 bases lying between them. CDR1 and CDR2 from the germline V gene are LNHDA and SQIVND (reference sequence). This CDR3 has 15 residues. The CDR3 loop reads CASRDQDRFGIAQHF. CDR3 sequence (DNA): TGTGCCAGTAGGGACCAAGACAGGTTCGGGATAGCCCAGCATTTT.

This clone was detected only a few times. This chain joins TRBV9 and TRBJ2-2; TRBD1 is a possible D gene (5 bases). V was clipped by 2 bases and J by 4 bases, with 18 bases between them. Germline V lookup: CDR1 SGDLS, CDR2 YYNGEE. The CDR3 covers 17 residues. CDR3 amino acids: CASSVTQGVMSTGELFF. The CDR3 DNA reads as TGTGCCAGCAGCGTCACTCAAGGGGTGATGAGCACCGGGGAGCTGTTTTTT.

Only a few counts were recorded for this clone. CDR3 loop: CASSSGTEDTGELFF. In DNA form, the CDR3 reads TGTGCCAGCAGCTCCGGGACAGAGGACACCGGGGAGCTGTTTTTT. The chain recombines TRBV5-4 with TRBJ2-2; 7 bases map to TRBD1. The CDR3 covers 15 residues. Per germline, CDR1 SGHNT and CDR2 YYREEE (reference sequence). V was clipped by 3 bases and J by 3 bases; unmatched bases: 5. Full variable domain (rest looked up from reference TRBV5-4 and TRBJ2-2): ETGVTQSPTHLIKTRGQQVTLRCSSQSGHNTVSWYQQALGQGPQFIFQYYREEENGRGNFPPRFSGLQFPNYSSELNVNALELDDSALYLCASSSGTEDTGELFFGEGSRLTVL.

This chain connects TRBV7-9 to TRBJ1-6, with unresolved D. The CDR3 is made up of 16 amino acids. V gave up 6 bases and J gave up 0 bases, with 12 bases separating them. CDR1 is SEHNR, CDR2 FQNEAQ, per germline (reference sequence). CDR3 sequence reads: CASRVGRSSYNSPLHF. As DNA, the CDR3 is TGTGCCAGCAGAGTAGGGAGGAGCTCCTATAATTCACCCCTCCACTTT.

The V call is TRBV13, the J call TRBJ2-1; 8 bases fit TRBD2. This CDR3 contains 16 residues. The germline CDR1 and CDR2 sequences are PRHDT and FYEKMQ (reference sequence). The V segment lost 6 bases and the J segment 8 bases; nucleotides outside the gene matches: 15. CDR3 nucleotides: TGTGCCAGCAGGTCGACCCCGGGACCCGGGGGGGATGAGCAGTTCTTC. Amino acids: CASRSTPGPGGDEQFF.

This rearrangement joins TRBV5-6 to TRBJ2-7; D remains unclear. CDR3 length equals 15 residues. V was shortened by 0 bases and J by 2 bases, with 12 bases between the two germline ends. The germline CDR1 and CDR2 sequences are SGHDT and YYEEEE. The CDR3 loop reads CASSLVWQETYEQYF. CDR3 nucleotide sequence: TGTGCCAGCAGCTTGGTCTGGCAGGAAACCTACGAGCAGTACTTC.

A few counts support this clone. The rearrangement joins TRBV6-1 to TRBJ1-2, with D maybe TRBD1 (5 bases). CDR1 and CDR2 from the germline V gene are MNHNS and SASEGT. V was trimmed by 6 bases and J by 4 bases, leaving 15 bases between them. The CDR3 sequence is 14 residues long. The CDR3 sequence is CASRRSGRLYGYTF. In nucleotides, the CDR3 is TGTGCCAGCAGGCGATCAGGGCGACTCTATGGCTACACCTTC.

The rearrangement joins TRBV18 to TRBJ1-2; tentatively, D is TRBD1 (6 bases). There are 12 residues in the CDR3. CDR1 KGHSH and CDR2 LQKENI come from the germline V gene. V lost 4 bases to trimming and J lost 5 bases, with 8 bases between them. The CDR3 DNA follows: TGTGCCAGCTCACTAGGGGGTTATGGCTACACCTTC. Its translation: CASSLGGYGYTF.

The V and J genes are TRBV9 and TRBJ1-1, with D possibly being TRBD1 (6 bases). Trimming left V 0 bases short and J 6 bases short, with 30 bases between. CDR3 size: 20 residues. Germline CDR1 reads SGDLS; CDR2 reads YYNGEE. CDR3 DNA sequence: TGTGCCAGCAGCGTAGAACCTTCCGGCTTGGGGGGGGGCGACTTCTCTGAAGCTTTCTTT. This encodes CASSVEPSGLGGGDFSEAFF.

This clone was found once. The V call is TRBV9, the J call TRBJ1-2; D perhaps matches TRBD1 (6 bases). The CDR3 contains 15 residues. V was pared by 2 bases and J by 2 bases, with 13 bases between. Germline CDR1 is SGDLS and CDR2 is YYNGEE. CDR3 nucleotide sequence: TGTGCCAGCAGCGTGGGGGACATTCAGAACTATGGCTACACCTTC. It translates to CASSVGDIQNYGYTF.

V gene TRBV9 combines with J gene TRBJ1-3; 7 nucleotides line up with TRBD1. Germline V CDR1 and CDR2: SGDLS, YYNGEE. The ends lost 3 bases at V and 4 bases at J; junction bases unmatched: 19. The CDR3 consists of 19 residues. The CDR3 loop is CASSAKVGTQTGRGNTIYF. In DNA form, the CDR3 reads TGTGCCAGCAGCGCAAAAGTGGGGACACAGACAGGGCGAGGAAACACCATATATTTT.

The chain has TRBV4-3 and TRBJ2-7; TRBD1 might be the D (6 bases). Germline V gene sequence: CDR1 LGHNA, CDR2 YSLEER. V was trimmed by 4 bases and J by 4 bases, leaving 20 bases between them. The CDR3 extends over 16 amino acids. Written as DNA, the CDR3 is TGCGCCAGCAGCCCTAATTGGGCAGGGGAAGGGTACGAGCAGTACTTC. As protein: CASSPNWAGEGYEQYF.